This T cell receptor beta chain stems from a study of post-analysis software for immune sequencing data. Study results and caveats: Patients carried five TRBV segments more frequently than controls did, and TRBV5-6, TRBV5-1 and TRBV20-1 were among them.

V lost 1 base and J lost 4; bases outside the gene matches: 5. In germline, CDR1 is SGHTA, CDR2 FQGNSA. The CDR3 consists of 17 residues. Of note for this clonotype: Its matching antigen is unknown.

The TCR beta cDNA libraries contained unique molecular identifiers. One entry per CDR3 protein results from TCRdb running MiXCR on the PCR reads. The sample yields 650,000 to 850,000 distinct CDR3 sequences, around 46% seen once. The chain employs TRBV7-2 and TRBJ2-7; the match to TRBD2 covers 15 bases. Input material: blood. This TCR derives from a girl aged 10-17 years with multiple sclerosis. The chain's CDR3 is CASSLGGLAGGWYEQYF. CDR3 sequence (DNA): TGTGCCAGCAGCTTAGGGGGACTAGCGGGAGGTTGGTACGAGCAGTACTTC.